The 8 T cell receptor beta chains below come from one sample, sequenced in a study of response to subunit inactivated influenza vaccine. TCRdb ran MiXCR on the RT-PCR reads and lists one entry per CDR3 protein. The data contain 650,000 to 850,000 distinct CDR3 sequences, over 11% of them singletons. Sequenced here: PBMCs from blood, sampled less than 15 days before vaccination. These receptors all come from a man aged 45-60 years who received an inactivated influenza vaccine.

V and J are TRBV4-1 and TRBJ1-1, with a tentative D call TRBD1 (5 bases). CDR3 size: 16 residues. Germline lookup yields CDR1 MGHRA and CDR2 YSYEKL. The V end was cut by 3 bases, the J end by 0 bases, with 14 bases between. CDR3 residues: CASSHRLGGMNTEAFF. The CDR3 DNA follows: TGCGCCAGCAGCCACCGATTGGGGGGAATGAACACTGAAGCTTTCTTT.

The rearrangement links TRBV20-1 to TRBJ2-5; D gene ambiguous. The V end was cut by 3 bases, the J end by 1 base, with 9 bases between. Looked up from germline, CDR1 is DFQATT and CDR2 is SNEGSKA (reference sequence). CDR3 length: 13 amino acids. CDR3 in DNA: TGCAGTGCTAGCTTGCCAGGCCAAGAGACCCAGTACTTC. This encodes CSASLPGQETQYF.

This clonotype turned up a few times. The V call is TRBV7-3, the J call TRBJ2-2, with TRBD2 matching 8 bases. This CDR3 contains 16 residues. CDR1 SGHTA and CDR2 FQGTGA come from the germline V gene. V lost 4 bases and J lost 4; bases outside the gene matches: 8. The CDR3, as DNA: TGTGCCAGCAGCTCCCCAGCGGGAGACCCCACCGGGGAGCTGTTTTTT. Translating it yields CASSSPAGDPTGELFF.

This clonotype was seen a few times. V is TRBV14 and J is TRBJ2-2, with TRBD1 matching over 7 bases. Germline V gene sequence: CDR1 SGHDN, CDR2 FVKESK. The length of the CDR3 is 15 residues. The ends lost 2 bases at V and 4 bases at J; junction bases unmatched: 4. The chain's CDR3 is CASSQRPGGTGELFF. CDR3 coding DNA: TGTGCCAGCAGCCAACGCCCAGGGGGCACCGGGGAGCTGTTTTTT.

This clonotype came up a few times. The genes are TRBV4-1 and TRBJ2-1; D is perhaps TRBD2 (6 bases). Per germline, CDR1 MGHRA and CDR2 YSYEKL. The CDR3 contains 16 residues. V was trimmed by 2 bases and J by 2 bases, leaving 13 bases between them. CDR3 coding DNA: TGCGCCAGCAGCCAAATCGACGGGAGAGCCTACAATGAGCAGTTCTTC. Amino acid sequence: CASSQIDGRAYNEQFF.

This clonotype was detected many times. The chain combines TRBV5-5 with TRBJ2-7; TRBD1 matches 8 bases. The germline V gene encodes CDR1 SGHKS and CDR2 YYEKEE (reference sequence). The CDR3 runs 14 residues. V dropped 4 bases and J dropped 5; count of bases not matched to a gene: 8. DNA of the CDR3: TGTGCCAGCAGCACCAGTGGACAGGGAAACGAGCAGTACTTC. Translated: CASSTSGQGNEQYF.

This clonotype has a handful of counts. V gene TRBV28 combines with J gene TRBJ2-1, with D uncertain. Trimming left V 5 bases short and J 6 bases short, with 14 bases between. The CDR3 sequence is 14 residues long. Germline V gene lookup returns CDR1 MDHEN and CDR2 SYDVKM. The DNA for the CDR3 is TGTGCCAGCAGTCCCGTGACTGATGTCAATGAGCAGTTCTTC. It encodes CASSPVTDVNEQFF. Full variable domain (outside the CDR3, taken from reference TRBV28 and TRBJ2-1): DVKVTQSSRYLVKRTGEKVFLECVQDMDHENMFWYRQDPGLGLRLIYFSYDVKMKEKGDIPEGYSVSREKKERFSLILESASTNQTSMYLCASSPVTDVNEQFFGPGTRLTVL.

The chain has TRBV23-1 and TRBJ2-1; possibly TRBD2 for D (7 bases). TRBV23-1 is recorded as an ORF, its role being uncertain. The V end was cut by 7 bases, the J end by 3 bases, with 19 bases between. CDR3 size: 16 residues. CDR3 DNA sequence: TGCGCCAGCATTTGTGGGAGGGGGTTTTTCTACAATGAGCAGTTCTTC. Its protein product is CASICGRGFFYNEQFF.